These 29 T cell receptor beta chains originate from one sample sequenced in a study of T cells after yellow fever vaccination. A single record per CDR3 protein comes from TCRdb applying MiXCR to the 5' RACE reads. In the table there are about 220,000 distinct CDR3 sequences, 6.7% of which are singletons. The sample was CD4+ T cells sorted from PBMCs, taken on the day of the yellow fever booster vaccination. Every receptor here comes from a man aged 30 to 45 who received the YFV17D yellow fever vaccine.

The rearrangement uses TRBV20-1 and TRBJ2-5; TRBD2 matches at 8 bases. J gave up 5 bases and V 0 bases, and 8 bases lay outside the gene matches. Germline CDR1 DFQATT, CDR2 SNEGSKA (reference sequence). The CDR3 spans 15 residues. CDR3 residues: CSARDVREGFETQYF. The CDR3 DNA is TGCAGTGCTAGAGATGTACGGGAGGGTTTCGAGACCCAGTACTTC.

This clonotype has a count of ten or more. The rearrangement links TRBV5-1 to TRBJ2-7; TRBD1 matches at 9 bases. Unmatched junction bases numbered 11, after V lost 3 bases and J lost 4 bases. This CDR3 spans 16 amino acids. Germline-derived CDR1 and CDR2 are SGHRS and YFSETQ. The CDR3 region has the DNA TGCGCCAGCAGCTCGGAGGCACAGGGGGCTTGGTACGAGCAGTACTTC. This encodes CASSSEAQGAWYEQYF.

The chain has TRBV3-1 and TRBJ1-1; TRBD1 aligns across 7 bases. Germline values: CDR1 LGHDT, CDR2 YNNKEL (reference sequence). The CDR3 is 16 residues long. Trimming took 2 bases from V and 5 from J; bases not matched to a gene: 11. This CDR3 reads CASSQRFRTGWTEAFF. The CDR3 bases are TGTGCCAGCAGCCAACGGTTCCGGACAGGATGGACTGAAGCTTTCTTT.

CDR3 sequence (DNA): TGCTGCCCTACCGGCCCCGGGCTTAGCGGACACCACTACACGCAGTATTTT. Protein sequence: CCPTGPGLSGHHYTQYF. The genes are TRBV20-1 and TRBJ2-3, with a weak D call TRBD2 (6 bases). The CDR3 has 17 residues. Germline CDR1 DFQATT, CDR2 SNEGSKA (reference sequence).

The chain has TRBV18 and TRBJ2-1, with 12 bases lining up with TRBD2. The V gene's germline CDR1 is KGHSH and CDR2 LQKENI. The CDR3 is 16 residues long. V was clipped by 6 bases and J by 7 bases; unmatched bases: 10. Here the CDR3 DNA reads TGTGCCAGCTCTTACTATCCGGGACTAGCGGGTAATGAGCAGTTCTTC. This translates into CASSYYPGLAGNEQFF.

This chain joins TRBV28 and TRBJ1-5; perhaps TRBD1 as D (6 bases). The CDR3 is made up of 14 amino acids. Germline values: CDR1 MDHEN, CDR2 SYDVKM. V dropped 6 bases and J dropped 2 bases, with 11 bases sitting between them. CDR3: CASRWGGRNQPQHF. The CDR3 region has the DNA TGTGCCAGCAGATGGGGGGGGCGCAATCAGCCCCAGCATTTT.

This clonotype was detected many times. The CDR3 region has the DNA TGTGCCAGCAGTTTAACTAGCGGGAGAACAGATACGCAGTATTTT. Translated: CASSLTSGRTDTQYF. The genes are TRBV12-3 or TRBV12-4 and TRBJ2-3; 11 bases align to TRBD2. CDR3 size: 15 residues. V shed 2 bases, J shed 3 bases, and the junction held 1 base outside the gene matches.

This chain links TRBV9 with TRBJ2-7; D is uncertain. The V gene lost 0 bases and the J gene lost 6 bases, with 7 bases spanning the gap. This CDR3 contains 12 residues. Germline V gives CDR1 SGDLS, CDR2 YYNGEE. CDR3 coding DNA: TGTGCCAGCAGCGTAGCGACTGGCGAGCAGTACTTC. This gives the protein CASSVATGEQYF. The whole variable domain, remainder taken from reference TRBV9 and TRBJ2-7, is DSGVTQTPKHLITATGQRVTLRCSPRSGDLSVYWYQQSLDQGLQFLIQYYNGEERAKGNILERFSAQQFPDLHSELNLSSLELGDSALYFCASSVATGEQYFGPGTRLTVT.

This clonotype was counted at least ten times. The rearrangement uses TRBV3-1 and TRBJ1-4; D remains unclear. V was cut by 4 bases and J by 5 bases, with 14 bases left in between. CDR1 is LGHDT, CDR2 YNNKEL, per germline (reference sequence). This CDR3 spans 15 amino acids. The CDR3 sequence: CASSPWTDPNEKLFF. The CDR3 bases are TGTGCCAGCAGCCCCTGGACGGATCCGAATGAAAAACTGTTTTTT.

The CDR3 DNA reads TGTGCCATCAGTGAGTCGATGACCGAGCAGTACTTC. Translating gives CAISESMTEQYF. The chain employs TRBV10-3 and TRBJ2-7; D call uncertain. Trimming pared 0 bases from V and 6 bases from J, leaving 6 bases between. Germline lookup yields CDR1 ENHRY and CDR2 SYGVKD. The length of the CDR3 is 12 residues.

This clonotype showed up many times. Here the CDR3 DNA reads TGTGCCAGCAGCGAATCAAGCGGGAGGGCGGTCGGCACCGGGGAGCTGTTTTTT. Its translation is CASSESSGRAVGTGELFF. V and J are TRBV9 and TRBJ2-2; 10 positions agree with TRBD2. The CDR3 spans 18 residues. The ends lost 3 bases at V and 4 bases at J; junction bases unmatched: 12. Germline CDR1 reads SGDLS; CDR2 reads YYNGEE.

This clonotype was recorded at least ten times. V and J are TRBV7-9 and TRBJ2-5; no firm D call. V dropped 5 bases and J dropped 5 bases, with 9 bases sitting between them. Per the germline V gene, CDR1 is SEHNR and CDR2 is FQNEAQ (reference sequence). This CDR3 contains 12 residues. This CDR3 is CASSPSWETQYF. CDR3 DNA: TGTGCCAGCAGCCCAAGTTGGGAGACCCAGTACTTC.

Many counts were recorded for this clonotype. This chain connects TRBV20-1 to TRBJ1-5; D may be TRBD1 (5 bases). The V and J ends lost 6 bases and 4 bases respectively, with 13 bases between them. In germline, CDR1 is DFQATT, CDR2 SNEGSKA (reference sequence). The CDR3 has 13 amino acids. The CDR3 spells CSAQGDPNQPQHF. The CDR3 DNA reads as TGCAGTGCCCAGGGAGATCCGAATCAGCCCCAGCATTTT.

At least ten counts were recorded for this clonotype. The chain carries TRBV15 and TRBJ2-1; D is perhaps TRBD1 or TRBD2 (6 bases each). In germline, CDR1 is LNHNV, CDR2 YYDKDF (reference sequence). Trimming took off 5 bases at V and 9 bases at J, with 23 bases between the two ends. The CDR3 is made up of 16 amino acids. CDR3 DNA sequence: TGTGCCACCAGCGGTCAGGGGCTAGCGTCAGCAGGTGAGCAGTTCTTC. Amino acid sequence: CATSGQGLASAGEQFF. Supplemented by reference TRBV15 and TRBJ2-1, the full variable domain reads DAMVIQNPRYQVTQFGKPVTLSCSQTLNHNVMYWYQQKSSQAPKLLFHYYDKDFNNEADTPDNFQSRRPNTSFCFLDIRSPGLGDTAMYLCATSGQGLASAGEQFFGPGTRLTVL.

The rearrangement uses TRBV6-6 and TRBJ2-3; D gene ambiguous. Per germline, CDR1 MNHNY and CDR2 SVGAGI (reference sequence). The CDR3 covers 13 residues. Trimming took off 5 bases at V and 2 bases at J, with 8 bases between the two ends. CDR3 sequence reads: CASSRGYTDTQYF. Written as DNA, the CDR3 is TGTGCCAGCAGTCGTGGCTACACAGATACGCAGTATTTT.

This clonotype was recorded a few times. This chain links TRBV20-1 with TRBJ1-3; weak D call: TRBD1 (5 bases). The CDR3 has 10 residues. V was trimmed by 5 bases and J by 8 bases, leaving 7 bases between them. Germline assignment: CDR1 DFQATT and CDR2 SNEGSKA (reference sequence). The CDR3 nucleotides read TGCAGTGCTTCGACAGACACCATATATTTT. Its translation is CSASTDTIYF.

At least ten counts were recorded for this clonotype. The rearrangement joins TRBV24-1 to TRBJ2-5; tentatively, D is TRBD1 (6 bases). Germline lookup yields CDR1 KGHDR and CDR2 SFDVKD. Deletions cut 2 bases from V and 5 bases from J, with 11 bases between. The CDR3 sequence is 14 residues long. The CDR3 sequence: CATSDYRAGETQYF. The CDR3 nucleotides are TGTGCCACCAGTGATTACAGGGCTGGGGAGACCCAGTACTTC.

This clonotype was seen many times. The CDR3 region is CASSQDPWTSGELFF. CDR3 bases: TGTGCCAGCAGCCAAGACCCTTGGACTAGCGGGGAGCTGTTTTTT. J is TRBJ2-2 and V is TRBV4-2; 7 bases line up with TRBD2. The CDR3 loop spans 15 amino acids. V shed 0 bases, J shed 7 bases, and the junction held 5 bases outside the gene matches. Germline CDR1 is LGHNA and CDR2 is YNFKEQ.

This rearrangement joins TRBV20-1 to TRBJ2-6; no firm D call. This CDR3 is 15 amino acids long. V lost 3 bases and J lost 4, with 13 bases in between. Per the germline V gene, CDR1 is DFQATT and CDR2 is SNEGSKA (reference sequence). CDR3 bases: TGCAGTGCTAGTGGTGTCGGCTCCGGGGCCAACGTCCTGACTTTC. This sequence encodes CSASGVGSGANVLTF.

The genes are TRBV30 and TRBJ1-2; D remains ambiguous. The CDR3 loop spans 12 amino acids. The germline gives CDR1 GTSNPN, CDR2 SVGIG (reference sequence). Trimming left V 1 base short and J 8 bases short, with 11 bases between. This chain's CDR3 is CAWSAGGHGYTF. Written as DNA, the CDR3 is TGTGCCTGGAGTGCGGGAGGGCACGGCTACACCTTC.

Many counts were recorded for this clonotype. The chain has TRBV7-6 and TRBJ2-1; D is unclear. This CDR3 has 12 residues. V dropped 6 bases and J dropped 10 bases, with 13 bases sitting between them. The V gene's germline CDR1 is SGHVS and CDR2 FNYEAQ. The CDR3 coding sequence is TGTGCCAGCAGGGGCTTCCTGGCGGAGCAGTTCTTC. This translates into CASRGFLAEQFF.

With regard to this clonotype: The junction does not match germline at one end; this may be a read error. The chain combines TRBV6-5 with TRBJ2-2; perhaps TRBD2 as D (5 bases). CDR1 is MNHEY and CDR2 is SVGAGI in the germline V gene. CDR3 length equals 15 residues. As DNA, the CDR3 is TGTGCCGGCAGTTGGGAGCTTGGTGGCACCGGGGAGCTGTTTTTT. It is translated as CAGSWELGGTGELFF.

This clonotype was seen many times. V is TRBV10-3 and J is TRBJ2-1; 7 bases map to TRBD2. J gave up 5 bases and V 5 bases, and 12 bases lay outside the gene matches. This CDR3 region has 16 residues. Germline CDR1 is ENHRY and CDR2 is SYGVKD. CDR3 in DNA: TGTGCCATCAGTTCTGTGACTAGCCAAAGACACAATGAGCAGTTCTTC. Translated, it gives CAISSVTSQRHNEQFF.

This clonotype was observed many times. This rearrangement joins TRBV15 to TRBJ1-1; 9 nucleotides agree with TRBD1. In germline, CDR1 is LNHNV, CDR2 YYDKDF (reference sequence). The CDR3 contains 18 residues. Losses at the gene ends were 2 bases for V and 1 base for J; bases not matched to a gene: 11. The CDR3 sequence is CATSRPPTGGWKNTEAFF. The DNA for the CDR3 is TGTGCCACCAGCAGACCTCCCACAGGGGGCTGGAAGAACACTGAAGCTTTCTTT.

This clonotype was found a few times. This chain connects TRBV5-1 to TRBJ1-2; no definite D call. Trimming stripped 4 bases from V and 5 bases from J, with 12 bases between. Per the germline V gene, CDR1 is SGHRS and CDR2 is YFSETQ. The CDR3 has 13 amino acids. CDR3 in amino acids: CASSLRQEYGYTF. In DNA form, the CDR3 reads TGCGCCAGCAGCCTGCGACAAGAGTATGGCTACACCTTC.

This clonotype came up many times. The junction does not match germline at one end; this may be a read error. The genes are TRBV7-7 and TRBJ2-3; 10 nucleotides line up with TRBD1. This CDR3 is built from 14 residues. Germline V gene lookup returns CDR1 SSHAT and CDR2 FNYEAQ (reference sequence). CDR3 sequence (DNA): TGTGCTAGCAGCCAGACAGGGGGCGCGGATACGCAGTATTTT. Its translation: CASSQTGGADTQYF.

There are many counts of this clonotype. This chain connects TRBV29-1 to TRBJ2-7, with D tentatively TRBD2 (5 bases). Germline V gives CDR1 SQVTM, CDR2 ANQGSEA. Trimming removed 6 bases at V and 6 bases at J, with 12 bases between. The CDR3 covers 11 residues. The CDR3 reads CSVHKGAEQYF. CDR3 sequence (DNA): TGCAGCGTCCACAAGGGAGCCGAGCAGTACTTC.

In its sample, this clonotype was seen many times. J is TRBJ2-7 and V is TRBV12-3 or TRBV12-4; D assignment may be TRBD1 or TRBD2 (5 bases each). The CDR3 length is 12 residues. V was clipped by 6 bases and J by 3 bases, with 9 bases between them. Here the CDR3 reads CASSFGGYEQYF. CDR3 nucleotide sequence: TGTGCCAGCAGCTTTGGGGGCTACGAGCAGTACTTC.

The V gene is TRBV5-8, the J gene TRBJ2-7; D remains ambiguous. Trimming stripped 4 bases from V and 3 bases from J, with 11 bases between. In germline, CDR1 is SGHTS, CDR2 YDEGEE. The CDR3 is 13 residues long. Here the CDR3 DNA reads TGTGCCAGCAGCCTCGGGCTCAACTACGAGCAGTACTTC. Translation: CASSLGLNYEQYF.